This T cell receptor beta chain was recorded in a study of T cells after yellow fever vaccination. Study-wide results and caveats: Researchers cautioned that FACS-sorted repertoires could harbor abundant clonotypes contaminating from the bulk population.

In TCRdb, the 5' RACE reads were re-called with MiXCR into one record per CDR3 protein. The data show 200,000 to 300,000 distinct CDR3 sequences, under 15% seen once. The V and J ends lost 3 bases and 4 bases respectively, with 12 bases between them. CDR1 and CDR2 (germline): LGHDT, YNNKEL (reference sequence). The CDR3 has 14 amino acids. As concerns this clonotype: What it recognizes is unknown.

Material: CD4+ T cells sorted from PBMCs, obtained 45 days after the yellow fever booster vaccination. This TCR was recovered from a man between 25 and 39 years old who received the YFV17D yellow fever vaccine. This chain uses TRBV3-1 with TRBJ1-1, with D hard to call. The CDR3 reads CASSQTARATEAFF. CDR3 bases: TGTGCCAGCAGCCAGACGGCCCGGGCCACTGAAGCTTTCTTT.